What follows are 27 T cell receptor beta chains derived from one specimen sequenced in a study of shared clonotypes between healthy human individuals. Assay: immunoSEQ multiplex PCR; the TCRdb copy retains only in-frame clones and omits some. This table holds 1 million to 1.3 million clones, 75% to 85% found once. The source material was memory CD4+ T cells from PBMCs. Subset of the sample: CD45RA-negative fraction. The origin of the receptors is a man younger than 35 in good health. Some clones in this sample may be carry-over from other donors' samples.

V usage is TRBV7-9 and J usage is TRBJ2-7; D may correspond to TRBD1 or TRBD2 (5 bases each). Trimming removed 5 bases at V and 1 base at J, with 24 bases between. Germline CDR1 and CDR2: SEHNR and FQNEAQ (reference sequence). The CDR3 has 18 residues. The DNA for the CDR3 is TGTGCCAGCAGCCCGGGACGGCTAAAGAGTTCGCGGTCCTACGAGCAGTACTTC. This codes for CASSPGRLKSSRSYEQYF.

The J gene is TRBJ1-2, the V gene TRBV30; weak D call: TRBD1 (5 bases). The CDR3 contains 12 residues. Trimming took 5 bases from V and 4 from J, leaving 11 bases between them. Germline V gene data show CDR1 as GTSNPN and CDR2 as SVGIG (reference sequence). This CDR3 is CAWGKGTYGYTF. The DNA for the CDR3 is TGTGCCTGGGGAAAGGGGACCTATGGCTACACCTTC.

The V gene is TRBV5-4, the J gene TRBJ2-3, with TRBD1 matching over 8 bases. Germline CDR1 and CDR2: SGHNT and YYREEE (reference sequence). The V segment lost 0 bases and the J segment 4 bases; nucleotides outside the gene matches: 4. The CDR3 runs 15 residues. The CDR3 coding sequence is TGTGCCAGCAGCTTGGAACAGGGGGTAGCAGATACGCAGTATTTT. Translating it yields CASSLEQGVADTQYF.

CDR3 residues: CASSYLGGWNTEAFF. CDR3 in DNA: TGTGCCAGCAGTTACTTAGGGGGATGGAACACTGAAGCTTTCTTT. This sequence joins TRBV6-6 and TRBJ1-1, with D possibly matching TRBD1 (6 bases). There are 15 residues in the CDR3. The germline V gene encodes CDR1 MNHNY and CDR2 SVGAGI (reference sequence). V was cut by 1 base and J by 1 base, with 10 bases left in between.

The rearrangement joins TRBV29-1 to TRBJ1-1; 8 bases map to TRBD1. V shed 2 bases, J shed 1 base, and the junction held 9 bases outside the gene matches. Germline V lookup: CDR1 SQVTM, CDR2 ANQGSEA. The CDR3 extends over 16 amino acids. The CDR3 DNA follows: TGCAGCGTTGAACCTCCCGGGACAGGTAGGAACACTGAAGCTTTCTTT. Translation gives CSVEPPGTGRNTEAFF.

On this clone: No conserved phenylalanine or tryptophan is present at the end of the CDR3, so a read error is the likely explanation. The genes are TRBV7-2 and TRBJ1-6, with TRBD1 as a possible D gene (6 bases). This CDR3 has 15 residues. The V gene lost 1 base and the J gene lost 8 bases, with 12 bases spanning the gap. The germline CDR1 and CDR2 sequences are SGHTA and FQGNSA. CDR3 in DNA: TGTGCCAGCAGCTTAGAGGCAGGGGTTGATTCACCCCTCCACCTT. Its translation: CASSLEAGVDSPLHL.

The chain couples TRBV5-1 to TRBJ2-2; TRBD1 might be the D (5 bases). Germline V lookup: CDR1 SGHRS, CDR2 YFSETQ. Trimming pared 4 bases from V and 6 bases from J, leaving 22 bases between. This CDR3 has 17 residues. CDR3 residues: CASSPRVERGHPGELFF. The CDR3 nucleotides are TGCGCCAGCAGCCCCAGGGTTGAACGAGGCCACCCCGGGGAGCTGTTTTTT.

For this clone: Other DNA sequences from this sample encode an identical CDR3 as well. V and J are TRBV4-1 and TRBJ1-1; no definite D call. This CDR3 is built from 13 residues. V was clipped by 4 bases and J by 2 bases, with 8 bases between them. The germline CDR1 and CDR2 sequences are MGHRA and YSYEKL. The CDR3: CASSLTLNTEAFF. CDR3 sequence (DNA): TGCGCCAGCAGCCTAACACTTAACACTGAAGCTTTCTTT.

With respect to this clone: Within the sample, other DNA sequences also encode this same CDR3. The V and J genes are TRBV19 and TRBJ1-2; TRBD1 is a possible D gene (6 bases). Germline V CDR1 and CDR2: LNHDA, SQIVND (reference sequence). V gave up 2 bases and J gave up 8 bases, with 9 bases separating them. The CDR3 runs to 12 residues. CDR3 DNA: TGTGCCAGTAGTATATCTGGGGGCGGCTACACCTTC. The encoded protein is CASSISGGGYTF.

This chain joins TRBV28 and TRBJ2-1; D possibly corresponds to TRBD1 (6 bases). The V gene's germline CDR1 is MDHEN and CDR2 SYDVKM. Trimming took 7 bases from V and 7 from J, leaving 17 bases between them. The CDR3 has 14 amino acids. The CDR3 region is CASNRAGVENEQFF. The CDR3 nucleotides read TGTGCCAGCAATAGGGCAGGGGTGGAGAATGAGCAGTTCTTC.

The chain couples TRBV6-6 to TRBJ2-5; D might be TRBD2 (7 bases). This CDR3 is built from 13 residues. Germline V gives CDR1 MNHNY, CDR2 SVGAGI (reference sequence). Trimming stripped 6 bases from V and 4 bases from J, with 12 bases between. In nucleotides, the CDR3 is TGTGCCAGCAGCACGGGGGGCCCAGAGACCCAGTACTTC. It translates to CASSTGGPETQYF.

J is TRBJ1-6 and V is TRBV2, with D possibly TRBD1 on 6 matching bases. Germline lookup yields CDR1 SNHLY and CDR2 FYNNEI. Trimming removed 8 bases at V and 8 bases at J, with 16 bases between. The CDR3 has 14 residues. Here the CDR3 reads CASGGRGIDSPLHF. CDR3 nucleotide sequence: TGTGCCAGCGGCGGGAGGGGGATCGATTCACCCCTCCACTTT. Complete variable domain (other parts from reference TRBV2 and TRBJ1-6): EPEVTQTPSHQVTQMGQEVILRCVPISNHLYFYWYRQILGQKVEFLVSFYNNEISEKSEIFDDQFSVERPDGSNFTLKIRSTKLEDSAMYFCASGGRGIDSPLHFGNGTRLTVT.

This clone was observed a single time. A much larger clone differs from this one at a single base, so this may be a read error. V gene TRBV7-3 combines with J gene TRBJ1-2; D perhaps matches TRBD1 (6 bases). The CDR3 totals 15 residues. The germline V gene encodes CDR1 SGHTA and CDR2 FQGTGA. The CDR3 loop reads CASSLDSKSNHGYTF. The CDR3 DNA sequence: TGTGCCAGCAGCTTGGACAGCAAATCTAACCATGGCTACACCTTC.

This chain links TRBV11-2 with TRBJ2-7, with no clear D. The CDR3 has 15 amino acids. Germline CDR1 reads SGHAT; CDR2 reads FQNNGV. V dropped 5 bases and J dropped 6 bases, with 20 bases sitting between them. The CDR3 coding sequence is TGTGCCAGCAGCCTACGACGCGGCGTGACAAGCGAGCAGTACTTC. Protein product: CASSLRRGVTSEQYF.

This clone was observed a few times. The rearrangement joins TRBV10-1 to TRBJ1-2; the D is unclear. V was shortened by 8 bases and J by 4 bases, with 11 bases between the two germline ends. Germline CDR1 and CDR2: WNHNN and SYGVQD (reference sequence). This CDR3 has 12 amino acids. CDR3 in amino acids: CASSSGPYGYTF. In DNA, the CDR3 is TGCGCCAGCTCTTCCGGACCCTATGGCTACACCTTC.

V gene TRBV15 combines with J gene TRBJ1-4; TRBD1 matches at 7 bases. This CDR3 is 16 amino acids long. V was pared by 3 bases and J by 2 bases, with 6 bases of the junction left unmatched. CDR1 is LNHNV and CDR2 is YYDKDF in the germline V gene (reference sequence). CDR3 DNA sequence: TGTGCCACCAGCAGGGGACAGTTGTCCACTAATGAAAAACTGTTTTTT. This codes for CATSRGQLSTNEKLFF. The full variable domain, rest sourced from reference TRBV15 and TRBJ1-4, is DAMVIQNPRYQVTQFGKPVTLSCSQTLNHNVMYWYQQKSSQAPKLLFHYYDKDFNNEADTPDNFQSRRPNTSFCFLDIRSPGLGDTAMYLCATSRGQLSTNEKLFFGSGTQLSVL.

The chain links TRBV29-1 to TRBJ2-7, with D unresolved. CDR3 length equals 14 residues. V was cut by 5 bases and J by 0 bases, with 14 bases left in between. CDR1 SQVTM and CDR2 ANQGSEA come from the germline V gene. CDR3 sequence: CSVLGNWNSYEQYF. In nucleotides, the CDR3 is TGCAGCGTTCTGGGGAACTGGAACTCCTACGAGCAGTACTTC.

CDR3 region: CASSRGYAQETQYF. The CDR3 coding sequence is TGTGCCAGCAGTCGAGGATATGCCCAAGAGACCCAGTACTTC. V and J are TRBV6-1 and TRBJ2-5; D is uncertain. Germline-derived CDR1 and CDR2 are MNHNS and SASEGT. This CDR3 is 14 amino acids long. With 5 bases removed from V and 1 base from J, the gap between germline ends came to 11 bases.

The chain carries TRBV7-3 and TRBJ1-2, with D uncertain. Looked up from germline, CDR1 is SGHTA and CDR2 is FQGTGA. V lost 0 bases to trimming and J lost 5 bases, with 7 bases between them. The CDR3 spans 13 residues. The CDR3 nucleotides read TGTGCCAGCAGCTTAACGGGTCCTTATGGCTACACCTTC. This codes for CASSLTGPYGYTF.

V and J are TRBV18 and TRBJ2-6; TRBD1 aligns across 12 bases. The CDR3 runs to 17 residues. With 3 bases clipped from V and 0 bases from J, the junction kept 0 bases outside the gene matches. Germline values: CDR1 KGHSH, CDR2 LQKENI. CDR3 nucleotide sequence: TGTGCCAGCTCACCGGGACAGGGGGCCTCTGGGGCCAACGTCCTGACTTTC. It specifies CASSPGQGASGANVLTF.

The chain recombines TRBV11-2 with TRBJ2-7; D may match TRBD1 or TRBD2 (6 bases each). The CDR3 runs to 14 residues. From germline, CDR1 is SGHAT and CDR2 FQNNGV. The V gene lost 4 bases and the J gene lost 4 bases, with 14 bases spanning the gap. Here the CDR3 reads CASSWRGGQYEQYF. CDR3 coding DNA: TGTGCCAGCAGCTGGAGAGGGGGGCAGTACGAGCAGTACTTC.

The chain recombines TRBV7-8 with TRBJ2-1, with 8 bases matching TRBD2. Per germline, CDR1 SGHVS and CDR2 FQNEAQ. The CDR3 extends over 12 amino acids. V lost 8 bases and J lost 9; bases outside the gene matches: 6. The CDR3 nucleotides read TGTGCCAGCGGGACTAGATTTGGTGAGCAGTTCTTC. Its translation is CASGTRFGEQFF.

The chain links TRBV6-4 to TRBJ2-3; D call uncertain. The germline V gene has CDR1 MRHNA and CDR2 SNTAGT. Trimming took 0 bases from V and 5 from J, leaving 6 bases between them. CDR3 length: 13 amino acids. In DNA form, the CDR3 reads TGTGCCAGCAGTGACTCGATAGAAGATACGCAGTATTTT. Protein sequence: CASSDSIEDTQYF.

The V call is TRBV25-1, the J call TRBJ2-7, with 7 bases identical to TRBD2. The germline gives CDR1 MGHDK, CDR2 SYGVNS. This CDR3 has 14 residues. V lost 4 bases to trimming and J lost 5 bases; unmatched junction nucleotides: 8. Written as DNA, the CDR3 is TGTGCCAGCAGTGCCCTTGGGGGGGGAAACGAGCAGTACTTC. This codes for CASSALGGGNEQYF.

This chain links TRBV28 with TRBJ2-2; 8 bases agree with TRBD2. CDR1 and CDR2 (germline): MDHEN, SYDVKM. Losses at the gene ends were 6 bases for V and 7 bases for J; bases not matched to a gene: 7. The CDR3 is 14 amino acids. CDR3 sequence: CASRSGSSNGELFF. The CDR3, as DNA: TGTGCCAGCAGGAGCGGGAGCTCTAACGGGGAGCTGTTTTTT.

V and J are TRBV19 and TRBJ2-1; D is undetermined. Between the trimmed V and J ends, which lost 1 base and 2 bases, there was a span of 9 bases. Germline-derived CDR1 and CDR2 are LNHDA and SQIVND (reference sequence). The CDR3 covers 15 residues. CDR3 nucleotide sequence: TGTGCCAGTAGTATAGTAGTAGGGCCCTACAATGAGCAGTTCTTC. Its translation is CASSIVVGPYNEQFF.

The chain combines TRBV28 with TRBJ1-5; tentatively, D is TRBD1 (5 bases). V was shortened by 2 bases and J by 8 bases, with 10 bases between the two germline ends. Germline CDR1 MDHEN, CDR2 SYDVKM. The CDR3 contains 13 residues. The CDR3 reads CASSLTGSEPQHF. The DNA for the CDR3 is TGTGCCAGCAGTTTAACAGGCTCGGAGCCCCAGCATTTT.